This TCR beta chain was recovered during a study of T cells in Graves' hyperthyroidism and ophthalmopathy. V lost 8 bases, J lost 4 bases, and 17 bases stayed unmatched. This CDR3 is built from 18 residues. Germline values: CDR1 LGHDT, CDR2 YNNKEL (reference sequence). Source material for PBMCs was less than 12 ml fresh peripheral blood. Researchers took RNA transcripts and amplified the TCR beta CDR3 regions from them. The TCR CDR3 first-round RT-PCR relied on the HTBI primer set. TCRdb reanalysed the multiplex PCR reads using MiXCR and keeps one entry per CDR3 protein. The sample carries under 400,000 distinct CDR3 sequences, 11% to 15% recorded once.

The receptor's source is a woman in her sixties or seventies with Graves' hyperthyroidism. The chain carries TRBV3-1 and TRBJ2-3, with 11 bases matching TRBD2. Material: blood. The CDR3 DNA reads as TGTGCCAGCTCACCCCGTCCAACCGTAGCGGGAGGGCCAGATACGCAGTATTTT. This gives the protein CASSPRPTVAGGPDTQYF.